This T cell receptor beta chain originates from a study of blood T cell repertoires in COVID-19. Clones were read by immunoSEQ multiplex PCR, and TCRdb kept only the in-frame ones, dropping some. The repertoire includes about 140,000 clones, roughly 85% of them detected once, and 2.5% to 3% sits in the top ten. The CDR3 runs to 15 residues. V shed 0 bases, J shed 0 bases, and the junction held 1 base outside the gene matches. CDR1 SQVTM and CDR2 ANQGSEA come from the germline V gene. The sequenced material came from peripheral blood. The receptor's source is a man aged 50-59 years with acute or convalescent COVID-19. The rearrangement links TRBV29-1 to TRBJ1-4; 7 bases line up with TRBD1. The CDR3 reads CSVEEGTATNEKLFF. The DNA of the CDR3 is TGCAGCGTTGAAGAGGGGACAGCAACTAATGAAAAACTGTTTTTT.